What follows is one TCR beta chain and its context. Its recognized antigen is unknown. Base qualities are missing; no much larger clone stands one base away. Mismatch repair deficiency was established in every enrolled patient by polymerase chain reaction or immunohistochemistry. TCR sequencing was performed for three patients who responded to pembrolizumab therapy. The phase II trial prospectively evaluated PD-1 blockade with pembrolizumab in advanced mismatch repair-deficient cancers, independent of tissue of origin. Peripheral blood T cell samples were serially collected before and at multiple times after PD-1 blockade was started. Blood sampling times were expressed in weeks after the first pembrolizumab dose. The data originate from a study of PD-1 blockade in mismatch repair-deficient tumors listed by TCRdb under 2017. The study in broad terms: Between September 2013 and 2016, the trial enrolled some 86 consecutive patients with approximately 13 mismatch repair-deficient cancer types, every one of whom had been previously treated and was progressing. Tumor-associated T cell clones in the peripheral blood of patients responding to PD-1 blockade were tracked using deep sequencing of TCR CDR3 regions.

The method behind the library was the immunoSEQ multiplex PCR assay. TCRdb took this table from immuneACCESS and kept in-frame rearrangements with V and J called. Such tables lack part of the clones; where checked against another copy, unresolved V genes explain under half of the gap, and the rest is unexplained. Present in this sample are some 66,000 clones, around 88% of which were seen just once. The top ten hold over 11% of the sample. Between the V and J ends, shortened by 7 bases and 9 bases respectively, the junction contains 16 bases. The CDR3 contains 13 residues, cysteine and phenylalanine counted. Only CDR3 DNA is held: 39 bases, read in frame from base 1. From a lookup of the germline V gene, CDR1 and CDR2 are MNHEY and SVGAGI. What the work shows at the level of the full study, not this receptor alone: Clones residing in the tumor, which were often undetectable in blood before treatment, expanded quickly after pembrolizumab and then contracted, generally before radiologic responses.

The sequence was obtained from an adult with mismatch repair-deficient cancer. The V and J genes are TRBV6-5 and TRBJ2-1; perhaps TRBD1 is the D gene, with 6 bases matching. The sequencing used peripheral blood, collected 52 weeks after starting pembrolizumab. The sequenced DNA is TGTGCCAGCACTAACCGAGGGGGTTTTGAGCAGTTCTTC. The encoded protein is CASTNRGGFEQFF.